Shown below are 3 T cell receptor beta chains from a single sample sequenced in a study of T cell repertoires in cytomegalovirus infection. In TCRdb, the reads were re-called with MiXCR into one record per CDR3 protein. This table has fewer than 700,000 distinct CDR3 sequences, approximately 24% appearing once. Sequencing was performed on CD8+ T cells from PBMCs. Receptor source: a human donor in good health (CMV status not recorded). Some clones in this sample may be carry-over from other donors' samples.

The rearrangement links TRBV29-1 to TRBJ2-5; TRBD2 matches at 9 bases. The J segment lost 1 base and the V segment lost 0 bases, leaving 9 bases of the junction unmatched. From germline, CDR1 is SQVTM and CDR2 ANQGSEA. This CDR3 is 17 amino acids long. CDR3 residues: CSVEDLRSSGAQETQYF. CDR3 nucleotide sequence: TGCAGCGTTGAAGATTTGAGGTCTAGCGGGGCCCAAGAGACCCAGTACTTC.

This clonotype was found a few times. The chain employs TRBV6-5 and TRBJ1-6, with TRBD1 matching over 7 bases. Germline V lookup: CDR1 MNHEY, CDR2 SVGAGI. The CDR3 sequence is 15 residues long. Unmatched junction bases numbered 8, after V lost 5 bases and J lost 7 bases. The CDR3 region has the DNA TGTGCCAGCAGTCCCCTGGGAGGGGGCAATTCACCCCTCCACTTT. Its protein product is CASSPLGGGNSPLHF.

The chain combines TRBV6-5 with TRBJ2-2; the D gene could be TRBD1 or TRBD2 (5 bases each). Trimming took 6 bases from V and 9 from J, leaving 17 bases between them. CDR3 size: 14 residues. In germline, CDR1 is MNHEY, CDR2 SVGAGI. CDR3 protein: CASSSGTFGRELFF. DNA of the CDR3: TGTGCCAGCAGCTCCGGGACGTTTGGCCGGGAGCTGTTTTTT.